The text below deals with one T cell receptor (beta chain). In the authors' workflow: Reference gene primer amplification gave nucleated cell count estimates. Profiling relied on immunoSEQ multiplex PCR, and the TCRdb table lists in-frame clones only, not all of them. That table supplies the V and J calls and clone size; D and trimming were determined from the DNA. The sample includes about 280,000 clones, about 89% seen only once; the top ten take roughly 0.96%. This sample stems from a study of blood T cell repertoires in COVID-19. Overall study: Acute and convalescent COVID-19 specimens originated in the United States, Italy and Spain. T cells, B-cell-depleted T cells, or PBMCs provided the cDNA or gDNA that served as material.

The CDR3 is 15 amino acids. The V gene's germline CDR1 is SGHVS and CDR2 FQNEAQ. The ends were cut back, 0 bases at V and 6 bases at J, with 11 bases in the middle. The TCR sequence derives from a woman between 40 and 50 years old who had recovered from COVID-19. V and J are TRBV7-8 and TRBJ2-2; TRBD2 might be the D (6 bases). Source material: peripheral blood. This CDR3 reads CASSLAGSGAGELFF. The CDR3 coding sequence is TGTGCCAGCAGCTTAGCGGGGTCGGGGGCCGGGGAGCTGTTTTTT. The whole variable domain, filled in from reference TRBV7-8 and TRBJ2-2, reads GAGVSQSPRYKVAKRGQDVALRCDPISGHVSLFWYQQALGQGPEFLTYFQNEAQLDKSGLPSDRFFAERPEGSVSTLKIQRTQQEDSAVYLCASSLAGSGAGELFFGEGSRLTVL.